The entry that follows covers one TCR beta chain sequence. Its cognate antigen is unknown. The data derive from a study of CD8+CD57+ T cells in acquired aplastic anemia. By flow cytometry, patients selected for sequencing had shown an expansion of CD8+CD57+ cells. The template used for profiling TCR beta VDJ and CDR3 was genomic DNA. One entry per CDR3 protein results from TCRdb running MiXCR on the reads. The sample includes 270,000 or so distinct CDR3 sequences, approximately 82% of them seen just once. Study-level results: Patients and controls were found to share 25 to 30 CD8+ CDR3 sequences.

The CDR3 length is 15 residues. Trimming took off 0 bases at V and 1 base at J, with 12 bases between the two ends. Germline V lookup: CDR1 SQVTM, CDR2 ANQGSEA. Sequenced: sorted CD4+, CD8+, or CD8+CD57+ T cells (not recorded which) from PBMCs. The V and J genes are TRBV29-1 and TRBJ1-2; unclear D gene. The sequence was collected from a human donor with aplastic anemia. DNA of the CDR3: TGCAGCGTTGAAGACGGCCCGCACCTTAACTATGGCTACACCTTC. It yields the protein CSVEDGPHLNYGYTF.